Listed below are T cell receptor beta chains from one sample, sequenced in a study of blood T cell repertoires in COVID-19. The assay was immunoSEQ multiplex PCR, and TCRdb's table has in-frame clones only and misses some. The data contain tens of thousands of clones, roughly 89% of them seen just once; the ten biggest clones take up 25% to 30%. Specimen: peripheral blood. Receptors were obtained from an elderly man with acute or convalescent COVID-19. Both conserved end residues are part of each CDR3. Each record gives: D gene, J gene, clone size, V gene, CDR3 DNA, CDR3 protein. The D gene is left open where the match is weak. Size is omitted from some rows. Given values are once, few, many or a class for expanded clones.

.,TRBJ1-1,.,TRBV24-1,TGTGCCACCAGAGGGGAGAGGGGGGGTTTTAGGACTGAAGCTTTCTTT,CATRGERGGFRTEAFF
TRBD1,TRBJ1-4,.,TRBV2,TGTGCCAGCAGTCCGGGACAGAGAAATGAAAAACTGTTTTTT,CASSPGQRNEKLFF
TRBD2,TRBJ2-1,.,TRBV29-1,TGCAGCGTTGAAGCCCCCGAGGGCGGGAGGGCCATGGTTCTGATCTTC,CSVEAPEGGRAMVLIF
TRBD1,TRBJ1-2,.,TRBV7-2,TGTGCCAGCAGCCTCCGGGACAGGGACTATGGCTACACCTTC,CASSLRDRDYGYTF
TRBD2,TRBJ2-7,.,TRBV6-9,TGTGCCAGCAGTTTCAAGCGGGAACACGACGAGCAGTACTTC,CASSFKREHDEQYF
TRBD1,TRBJ2-1,few,TRBV30,TGTGCCTGGATCGCTAGGACAGGGGTCAATGAGCAGTTCTTC,CAWIARTGVNEQFF
.,TRBJ1-1,.,TRBV9,TGTGCCAGCAGCGTAGCTGGTAGGGGCCTCACTGAAGCTTTCTTT,CASSVAGRGLTEAFF
.,TRBJ2-3,few,TRBV3-1/TRBV3-2,TGTGCCAGCAGCCAAGCCCCAGGAGATACGCAGTATTTT,CASSQAPGDTQYF
.,TRBJ2-7,.,TRBV13,TGTGCCAGCAGCTCCCGCCCAGACAGTTCCTACGAGCAGTACTTC,CASSSRPDSSYEQYF
TRBD2,TRBJ2-3,.,TRBV5-5,TGTGCCAGCAGCCTCGGGGGGGTAGTAGATACGCAGTATTTT,CASSLGGVVDTQYF
TRBD2,TRBJ2-3,.,TRBV3-1/TRBV3-2,TGTGCCAGCAGCCGCCGGACTAGCGGGAGTGTGGGGGGGGAGGACACAGATACGCAGTATTTT,CASSRRTSGSVGGEDTDTQYF
TRBD2,TRBJ2-3,.,TRBV7-8,TGTGCCAGCAGCTCCCCGGGGGGTGCCCCACAGTATTTT,CASSSPGGAPQYF
TRBD2,TRBJ2-1,.,TRBV19,TGTGCCAGTAGTATGAGCGGGAGGGGTCCGTTCTTC,CASSMSGRGPFF
.,TRBJ2-7,.,TRBV30,TGTGCCTGGAGTGTACTCGGAGGGACCGAGCAGTACTTC,CAWSVLGGTEQYF
.,TRBJ1-2,.,TRBV6-5,TGTGCCAGCAGCCGACCGACATCGGATGGCTACACCTTC,CASSRPTSDGYTF
TRBD1,TRBJ1-5,.,TRBV5-6,TGTGCCAGCAGCTTGACCACAGGGGGAAGGAGCAATCAGCCCCAGCATTTT,CASSLTTGGRSNQPQHF
TRBD1,TRBJ1-5,.,TRBV7-8,TGTGCCAGCAGCGAAAGGACAGGGCGAAGGGGTAGTAATCAGCCCCAGCATTTT,CASSERTGRRGSNQPQHF
.,TRBJ1-5,.,TRBV3-1/TRBV3-2,TGTGCCAGCAGCCAAGGGGGAGGGAACAATCAGCCCCAGCATTTT,CASSQGGGNNQPQHF
.,TRBJ1-1,.,TRBV12-3/TRBV12-4,TGTGCCAGCAGTTTAAGGGGTTCCGCTGAAGCTTTCTTT,CASSLRGSAEAFF
TRBD2,TRBJ2-5,.,TRBV2,TGTGCCAGCAACCTAGCGGGGGAGTACCAAGAGACCCAGTACTTC,CASNLAGEYQETQYF
TRBD2,TRBJ2-5,.,TRBV28,TGTGCCAGCAGTAGGGGGCGGCGGACTAGCGGGAGATGGAGGTACCAAGAGACCCAGTACTTC,CASSRGRRTSGRWRYQETQYF
TRBD1,TRBJ1-4,.,TRBV5-1,TGCGCCAGCAGCTTGGCCGGACAGGGCGGTGAAAAACTGTTTTTT,CASSLAGQGGEKLFF
TRBD1,TRBJ1-5,.,TRBV2,TGTGCCAGCACCGACCTACCGGGACAGGGGGCGCGGAGTCAGCCCCAGCATTTT,CASTDLPGQGARSQPQHF
TRBD2,TRBJ2-2,.,TRBV6-5,TGTGCCAGCAGTTACCGGGGGGGAGGGAACACCGGGGAGCTGTTTTTT,CASSYRGGGNTGELFF
TRBD2,TRBJ2-1,once,TRBV2,TGTGCCAGCAGTGAGGGTCTAGCGGGAGGCGATGAGCAGTTCTTC,CASSEGLAGGDEQFF
TRBD2,TRBJ2-7,.,TRBV5-5,TGTGCCAGCAGCCCGGGACTAGCGGGAGTAGTGCGAGACGAGCAGTACTTC,CASSPGLAGVVRDEQYF
TRBD1,TRBJ1-1,.,TRBV27,TGTGCCAGCAGTTTAGAAGGGACAGGGGACTACACTGAAGCTTTCTTT,CASSLEGTGDYTEAFF
TRBD2,TRBJ2-7,few,TRBV10-3,TGTGCCATCAGCCCGGGACTAGCGGGCAGCTACGAGCAGTACTTC,CAISPGLAGSYEQYF
.,TRBJ2-1,.,TRBV2,TGTGCCAGCATACGGGGTGAGCAGTTCTTC,CASIRGEQFF
.,TRBJ1-1,.,TRBV11-2,TGTGCCAGCAGCTTAGCCCTCTTGAACACTGAAGCTTTCTTT,CASSLALLNTEAFF
.,TRBJ2-4,once,TRBV2,TGTGCCAGCAGGGACAGAGCCCTTCTAGCCAAAAACATTCAGTACTTC,CASRDRALLAKNIQYF
TRBD1,TRBJ1-1,.,TRBV28,TGTGCCAGCAGGAGGGGTGGGACAGAGAACACTGAAGCTTTCTTT,CASRRGGTENTEAFF
.,TRBJ2-7,.,TRBV10-3,TGTGCCATCAGTGACCCCCAGGGGAGGGGCGACGACACCTACGAGCAGTACTTC,CAISDPQGRGDDTYEQYF
TRBD2,TRBJ2-7,.,TRBV5-1,TGCGCCAGCAGCAGGGAGGGGCGCGCCTACGAGCAGTACTTC,CASSREGRAYEQYF
TRBD1,TRBJ1-4,once,TRBV27,TGTGCCAGCAGTCGACAGGGCTCCGAAAAACTGTTTTTT,CASSRQGSEKLFF
TRBD1,TRBJ2-1,.,TRBV2,TGTGCCAGCAGGGTGGACAGGCCCCCCAGTGAGCAGTTCTTC,CASRVDRPPSEQFF
TRBD1,TRBJ2-3,few,TRBV5-1,TGCGCCAGCAGCTTAGGGTACAGGGGTAGCACAGATACGCAGTATTTT,CASSLGYRGSTDTQYF
TRBD2,TRBJ2-7,.,TRBV19,TGTGCCAGTAGTACCCGACTAGCGGGAGAGGGCCACGAGCAGTACTTC,CASSTRLAGEGHEQYF
TRBD2,TRBJ2-7,once,TRBV7-2,TGTGCCAGCAGTTATGCCGGGACTAGCGGGAGGGAGCAGTACTTC,CASSYAGTSGREQYF
.,TRBJ2-3,.,TRBV14,TGTGCCAGCAGCCAAGATCCTCTAGCGTTCAGCACGCAGTATTTT,CASSQDPLAFSTQYF
.,TRBJ1-1,.,TRBV2,TGTGCCATCTTGGGGCAGGGATTACCGAACACTGAAGCTTTCTTT,CAILGQGLPNTEAFF
.,TRBJ2-2,.,TRBV5-1,TGCGCCAGCAGCTTGATAGCAGGGGTGGCCGGGGAGCTGTTTTTT,CASSLIAGVAGELFF
.,TRBJ2-7,.,TRBV11-2,TGTGCCAGCAGCACCGGAGGGTCCTACGAGCAGTACTTC,CASSTGGSYEQYF
.,TRBJ2-3,few,TRBV5-6,TGTGCCAGCAGCTTGGGAGATGATACGCAGTATTTT,CASSLGDDTQYF
TRBD2,TRBJ2-3,.,TRBV24-1,TGTGCCACCAGTGCTGGGGGAGCGGGAGGGCCTCATTCGGCAGATACGCAGTATTTT,CATSAGGAGGPHSADTQYF
TRBD2,TRBJ2-1,.,TRBV7-7,TGTGCTAGCAGCTTAGGGGGACTAGCGGTCTCTCAAGATGAGCAGTTCTTC,CASSLGGLAVSQDEQFF
.,TRBJ1-4,.,TRBV28,TGTGCCAGCAGACCAAGTCGTGGGGCAGTTCGTGAAAAACTGTTTTTT,CASRPSRGAVREKLFF
.,TRBJ2-1,.,TRBV19,TGTGCCAGTAGTACCCTTCAGGCATTAGTGAATGAGCAGTTCTTC,CASSTLQALVNEQFF
.,TRBJ1-1,.,TRBV5-1,TGCGCCAGCAGCTTGGGGGCAGGAGGGACTGAAGCTTTCTTT,CASSLGAGGTEAFF
.,TRBJ2-5,.,TRBV11-2,TGTGCCAGCAGCTTAGACCGGGAGACCCAGTACTTC,CASSLDRETQYF
TRBD1,TRBJ1-2,.,TRBV4-2,TGTGCCAGCAGCCAGGCAGATTCCCAGGGGGCGGTGGGTGGCTACACCTTC,CASSQADSQGAVGGYTF
TRBD1,TRBJ2-2,.,TRBV27,TGTGCCAGCAGTAAGCTTGGGACAGGGGGGACCGGGGAGCTGTTTTTT,CASSKLGTGGTGELFF
.,TRBJ1-1,.,TRBV2,TGTGCCAGCAGTGTTCAGGGGCCCATGAACACTGAAGCTTTCTTT,CASSVQGPMNTEAFF
TRBD1,TRBJ1-1,.,TRBV10-3,TGTGCCATCAGCCCGGACAGGGCCTTTAACACTGAAGCTTTCTTT,CAISPDRAFNTEAFF